This T cell receptor beta chain was captured by sequencing in a study of shared clonotypes between healthy human individuals. The naive CD8 population came from CD45RO-negative cells selected for CCR7, without terminally differentiated effector memory CD45RA+ cells. From germline, CDR1 is SNHLY and CDR2 FYNNEI. Trimming at V came to 5 bases and at J to 7 bases, leaving 4 bases not matched to a gene. This CDR3 comprises 14 residues. In the authors' workflow: Owing to the provision of junction-only sequences devoid of quality scores by immunoSEQ, filtering differed. TCRdb's copy holds only in-frame clones and misses some; the assay was immunoSEQ multiplex PCR. V and J calls and clone size are as listed in that table; D and trimming were resolved from the DNA. There are hundreds of thousands of clones in the sample; 92% occur only once, and more than 20% lies in the top ten.

This sequence joins TRBV2 and TRBJ2-1, with 11 nucleotides matching TRBD1. The sequenced sample consisted of naive CD8+ T cells sorted from blood. The source of this sequence is a man aged 25-45 years in good health. The CDR3 DNA follows: TGTGCCAGCAGTCCGGACAGGGGGCGAAATGAGCAGTTCTTC. Amino acid sequence: CASSPDRGRNEQFF.